These 19 T cell receptor beta chains were sequenced from one sample in a study of blood T cells in healthy people across ages. Primed by a sample-barcoded 5' primer and a J-beta primer mix, a second PCR proceeded for about 6 to 12 cycles. TCRdb fed the 5' RACE reads into MiXCR, producing one record per CDR3 protein. The sample shows approximately 960,000 distinct CDR3 sequences, 25% to 35% of them seen only once. This sample also appeared in a second study, on T cells of mothers and their children.

Sequenced input: blood. The receptors derive from a woman aged 40 to 55 in good health.

This clonotype was counted many times. The chain carries TRBV9 and TRBJ2-2; 8 nucleotides line up with TRBD1. Germline CDR1 SGDLS, CDR2 YYNGEE. Trimming at V came to 0 bases and at J to 1 base, leaving 5 bases not matched to a gene. CDR3 length: 17 amino acids. The CDR3, as DNA: TGTGCCAGCAGCGTAGCAAGACAGGGGCGGAACACCGGGGAGCTGTTTTTT. Translated: CASSVARQGRNTGELFF.

This clonotype has ten or more counts. The chain is built from TRBV5-1 and TRBJ1-2; no definite D call. Germline CDR1 reads SGHRS; CDR2 reads YFSETQ. Trimming left V 0 bases short and J 1 base short, with 7 bases between. The CDR3 has 14 amino acids. CDR3 nucleotides: TGCGCCAGCAGCTTGGGGGCCGATAACTATGGCTACACCTTC. Translating it yields CASSLGADNYGYTF.

In this sample, this clonotype turned up a few times. The gene calls are TRBV27 and TRBJ1-1; D ambiguous. CDR1 and CDR2 (germline): MNHEY, SMNVEV (reference sequence). This CDR3 is built from 13 residues. Trimming removed 1 base at V and 0 bases at J, with 3 bases between. The CDR3 loop reads CASSLWLNTEAFF. The CDR3, as DNA: TGTGCCAGCAGTTTATGGCTGAACACTGAAGCTTTCTTT.

Points on this clonotype: Since a much larger clone is just one base distant, this may be a read error. This chain joins TRBV15 and TRBJ1-2, with a tentative D call TRBD1 (6 bases). The germline V gene has CDR1 LNHNV and CDR2 YYDKDF (reference sequence). This CDR3 comprises 13 residues. CDR3 nucleotide sequence: TGTGCCGCCAGCGGCGGAGGGGGCTATGGCTACACCTTC. Translation: CAASGGGGYGYTF.

Regarding this clonotype: Its ends do not fully match the called genes, so a read error is possible. The chain uses TRBV2 and TRBJ2-5; maybe TRBD1 (6 bases). The CDR3 extends over 14 amino acids. Germline-derived CDR1 and CDR2 are SNHLY and FYNNEI. The DNA of the CDR3 is TGTGCCAGCAGTGAGAACAGGGCCGGAGAGACCCGGTACTTC. This gives the protein CASSENRAGETRYF.

This clonotype was seen a handful of times. This chain uses TRBV7-2 with TRBJ1-4; 9 positions match TRBD1. The germline gives CDR1 SGHTA, CDR2 FQGNSA. This CDR3 comprises 15 residues. V lost 2 bases to trimming and J lost 10 bases; unmatched junction nucleotides: 8. Written as DNA, the CDR3 is TGTGCCAGCAGCTTATTACAGGGGGCAATAGGAAAACTGTTTTTT. Protein product: CASSLLQGAIGKLFF. The full variable domain, with the rest looked up from reference TRBV7-2 and TRBJ1-4, is GAGVSQSPSNKVTEKGKDVELRCDPISGHTALYWYRQSLGQGLEFLIYFQGNSAPDKSGLPSDRFSAERTGGSVSTLTIQRTQQEDSAVYLCASSLLQGAIGKLFFGSGTQLSVL.

This clonotype turned up a few times. This chain joins TRBV7-3 and TRBJ2-2; no clear D. CDR3 length equals 13 residues. Germline CDR1 SGHTA, CDR2 FQGTGA. Trimming took 8 bases from V and 6 from J, leaving 13 bases between them. Here the CDR3 reads CASGRSLAGELFF. CDR3 nucleotide sequence: TGTGCCAGCGGCCGGTCTCTTGCCGGGGAGCTGTTTTTT.

The chain combines TRBV3-1 with TRBJ2-5; 8 bases fit TRBD1. Germline loops: CDR1 LGHDT, CDR2 YNNKEL (reference sequence). The J segment lost 1 base and the V segment lost 3 bases, leaving 4 bases of the junction unmatched. The CDR3 consists of 15 residues. The CDR3 DNA reads TGTGCCAGCAGCCACTACAGGGGGGTCCAAGAGACCCAGTACTTC. As protein: CASSHYRGVQETQYF.

Ten or more counts support this clonotype. CDR3 bases: TGTGCCAGTCTTAACTATGGCTACACCTTC. Protein product: CASLNYGYTF. The chain carries TRBV28 and TRBJ1-2, with unresolved D. The V end lost 9 bases, the J end lost 1 base, and 3 bases lay between the germline ends. Germline V gene data show CDR1 as MDHEN and CDR2 as SYDVKM. The CDR3 is made up of 10 amino acids.

The V call is TRBV9, the J call TRBJ2-3; the match to TRBD2 covers 7 bases. The V gene end was trimmed by 0 bases and the J gene end by 2 bases; junction bases not matched to a gene: 6. Germline CDR1 reads SGDLS; CDR2 reads YYNGEE. The length of the CDR3 is 16 residues. The CDR3 here is CASSVGGGKYTDTQYF. Written as DNA, the CDR3 is TGTGCCAGCAGCGTAGGCGGGGGTAAATACACAGATACGCAGTATTTT. Full variable domain (rest looked up from reference TRBV9 and TRBJ2-3): DSGVTQTPKHLITATGQRVTLRCSPRSGDLSVYWYQQSLDQGLQFLIQYYNGEERAKGNILERFSAQQFPDLHSELNLSSLELGDSALYFCASSVGGGKYTDTQYFGPGTRLTVL.

This chain connects TRBV5-1 to TRBJ2-5; 9 nucleotides agree with TRBD2. CDR3 length: 15 residues. V lost 4 bases, J lost 5 bases, and 9 bases stayed unmatched. From germline, CDR1 is SGHRS and CDR2 YFSETQ. Here the CDR3 reads CASSAGTSSVETQYF. The CDR3 DNA is TGCGCCAGCAGCGCCGGGACTAGCTCTGTGGAGACCCAGTACTTC.

The gene calls are TRBV28 and TRBJ1-5; 7 nucleotides align to TRBD1. This CDR3 is built from 16 residues. Germline trimming cut 3 bases from V and 7 bases from J; bases unmatched to any gene: 12. Germline V gives CDR1 MDHEN, CDR2 SYDVKM. The CDR3 here is CASSLTRQGFGQPQHF. CDR3 in DNA: TGTGCCAGCAGTTTGACTAGACAGGGTTTCGGACAGCCCCAGCATTTT.

This clonotype appeared many times. The V gene is TRBV4-1, the J gene TRBJ2-5; TRBD1 matches 7 bases. The V gene end was trimmed by 3 bases and the J gene end by 4 bases; junction bases not matched to a gene: 8. CDR3 length: 15 residues. Germline CDR1 MGHRA, CDR2 YSYEKL. DNA for the CDR3: TGCGCCAGCAGCCAGAGACAGGGATCGATAGAGACCCAGTACTTC. It codes for CASSQRQGSIETQYF.

A note on this clonotype: It may be a read error: a sequence one base away is much more abundant. The chain recombines TRBV5-6 with TRBJ2-1; a possible D gene is TRBD1 (5 bases). The CDR3 has 13 amino acids. The germline V gene encodes CDR1 SGHDT and CDR2 YYEEEE. The CDR3 DNA reads as TGTGCCGGCAGCCAGGGATCTCCCCCAGAGCAGTTCTTC. Translated, it gives CAGSQGSPPEQFF.

At least ten counts were recorded for this clonotype. The V and J genes are TRBV28 and TRBJ2-5; 8 nucleotides line up with TRBD2. Germline V gene sequence: CDR1 MDHEN, CDR2 SYDVKM. The V and J ends lost 6 bases and 2 bases, in that order; junction bases with no gene match: 11. The CDR3 spans 16 residues. Here the CDR3 DNA reads TGTGCCAGCAGCCCCCGAGGTAGCGGGGCACAAGAGACCCAGTACTTC. Its protein is CASSPRGSGAQETQYF. The variable domain in full, with the rest retrieved from reference TRBV28 and TRBJ2-5, is DVKVTQSSRYLVKRTGEKVFLECVQDMDHENMFWYRQDPGLGLRLIYFSYDVKMKEKGDIPEGYSVSREKKERFSLILESASTNQTSMYLCASSPRGSGAQETQYFGPGTRLLVL.

About this clonotype itself: A junction end diverges from the germline sequence, so it may reflect a read error. V is TRBV4-2 and J is TRBJ2-7; D might be TRBD1 (6 bases). The CDR3 has 14 residues. Germline CDR1 is LGHNA and CDR2 is YNFKEQ. Here the CDR3 reads CASSQRGISYEHYF. CDR3 DNA sequence: TGTGCCAGCAGCCAGAGGGGGATCAGCTACGAGCACTACTTC.

The chain combines TRBV11-2 with TRBJ2-5; no definite D call. Germline CDR1 is SGHAT and CDR2 is FQNNGV. The CDR3 loop spans 15 amino acids. Trimming took off 5 bases at V and 0 bases at J, with 13 bases between the two ends. The CDR3 here is CASSRVLQNQETQYF. The CDR3 coding sequence is TGTGCCAGCAGCCGTGTTTTACAGAACCAAGAGACCCAGTACTTC.

V gene TRBV7-9 combines with J gene TRBJ2-7; D is unresolved. Trimming pared 3 bases from V and 0 bases from J, leaving 9 bases between. CDR1 is SEHNR, CDR2 FQNEAQ, per germline (reference sequence). The CDR3 runs to 14 residues. CDR3: CASSFPPISYEQYF. The CDR3 DNA reads as TGTGCCAGCAGCTTTCCCCCGATCTCCTACGAGCAGTACTTC. Looking up the rest from reference TRBV7-9 and TRBJ2-7 gives the full variable domain: DTGVSQNPRHKITKRGQNVTFRCDPISEHNRLYWYRQTLGQGPEFLTYFQNEAQLEKSRLLSDRFSAERPKGSFSTLEIQRTEQGDSAMYLCASSFPPISYEQYFGPGTRLTVT.

This sequence joins TRBV28 and TRBJ2-7; 8 positions match TRBD1. This CDR3 comprises 16 residues. The V segment lost 3 bases and the J segment 3 bases; nucleotides outside the gene matches: 10. Germline loops: CDR1 MDHEN, CDR2 SYDVKM. CDR3 bases: TGTGCCAGCAGTTTCTCATCCGGGACAGGAGTCTACGAGCAGTACTTC. It encodes CASSFSSGTGVYEQYF.